Listed below are T cell receptor beta chains from one sample, sequenced in a study of blood T cell repertoires in COVID-19. The method was immunoSEQ multiplex PCR; TCRdb's version includes in-frame clones alone and lacks a portion of them. The table shows about 210,000 clones, with about nine tenths occurring only once. The sequencing input was PBMCs or T cells enriched from blood (not recorded which). These receptors were obtained from a man aged 18 to 35 with acute COVID-19. The CDR3 runs from the conserved cysteine through the conserved F or W. Each record gives: J gene, V gene, D gene, CDR3 length, CDR3 protein. The D gene is left open where the match is weak.

J gene: TRBJ2-1; V gene: TRBV9; D gene: -; CDR3 length: 14; CDR3 protein: CASSVGSGFYEQFF
J gene: TRBJ2-2; V gene: TRBV6-5; D gene: -; CDR3 length: 14; CDR3 protein: CASSPGVNTGELFF
J gene: TRBJ2-1; V gene: TRBV27; D gene: TRBD2; CDR3 length: 16; CDR3 protein: CASSAPRREKYNEQFF
J gene: TRBJ1-5; V gene: TRBV6-2/TRBV6-3; D gene: TRBD1; CDR3 length: 15; CDR3 protein: CASSRGQGAGQPQHF
J gene: TRBJ1-1; V gene: TRBV27; D gene: -; CDR3 length: 14; CDR3 protein: CASSFGQGNTEAFF
J gene: TRBJ2-7; V gene: TRBV9; D gene: -; CDR3 length: 14; CDR3 protein: CARRNARETYEQYF
J gene: TRBJ2-2; V gene: TRBV19; D gene: TRBD1; CDR3 length: 13; CDR3 protein: CASRMQGAGELFF
J gene: TRBJ2-3; V gene: TRBV24-1; D gene: -; CDR3 length: 16; CDR3 protein: CATSDLGGAGTDTQYF
J gene: TRBJ1-4; V gene: TRBV19; D gene: TRBD1; CDR3 length: 15; CDR3 protein: CASSMRTGDNEKLFF
J gene: TRBJ2-5; V gene: TRBV5-5; D gene: -; CDR3 length: 14; CDR3 protein: CASSLVKRQETQYF
J gene: TRBJ1-2; V gene: TRBV10-3; D gene: -; CDR3 length: 15; CDR3 protein: CAIRTVAGGHYGYTF
J gene: TRBJ2-1; V gene: TRBV21-1; D gene: -; CDR3 length: 12; CDR3 protein: CASRTSGNEQFF
J gene: TRBJ2-1; V gene: TRBV7-2; D gene: -; CDR3 length: 17; CDR3 protein: CASSLAYSGNSYNEQFF
J gene: TRBJ2-1; V gene: TRBV6-1; D gene: TRBD2; CDR3 length: 15; CDR3 protein: CASSELAGLGNEQFF